The 25 T cell receptor beta chains below all came from one sample that was sequenced in a study of T-cell reconstitution after alpha-beta-depleted transplantation in children. Unique molecular identifiers featured in how the TCRbeta library was prepared. Using its own MiXCR run on the PCR reads, TCRdb lists one record per CDR3 protein. The sample has 700,000 to 950,000 distinct CDR3 sequences, around 17% seen once; the top ten hold 5%. This material consisted of PBMCs, mostly from graft donor cells, taken 360 days after TCRalphabeta/CD19-depleted stem cell transplant. The receptors derive from a male patient younger than 18 who had a stem cell transplant for acute lymphoblastic leukemia, so the T cells may come from the graft donor.

In its sample, this clonotype was seen a few times. This chain joins TRBV19 and TRBJ2-2; D gene ambiguous. Germline loops: CDR1 LNHDA, CDR2 SQIVND (reference sequence). This CDR3 spans 15 amino acids. V dropped 4 bases and J dropped 0 bases, with 9 bases sitting between them. Written as DNA, the CDR3 is TGTGCCAGTAGTAACAGTTTCTCGAACACCGGGGAGCTGTTTTTT. This sequence encodes CASSNSFSNTGELFF.

There are a few counts of this clonotype. This sequence joins TRBV7-9 and TRBJ1-5; D is uncertain. This CDR3 spans 13 amino acids. The V and J ends lost 1 base and 7 bases respectively, with 8 bases between them. Looked up from germline, CDR1 is SEHNR and CDR2 is FQNEAQ (reference sequence). The CDR3 reads CASSLVGQQPQHF. As DNA, the CDR3 is TGTGCCAGCAGCTTAGTAGGGCAGCAGCCCCAGCATTTT.

J is TRBJ1-1 and V is TRBV7-2; TRBD1 matches 11 bases. V shed 11 bases, J shed 4 bases, and the junction held 6 bases outside the gene matches. From germline, CDR1 is SGHTA and CDR2 FQGNSA. The CDR3 spans 13 residues. This chain's CDR3 is CASGTGGFTEAFF. In nucleotides, the CDR3 is TGTGCCTCGGGGACAGGGGGTTTCACTGAAGCTTTCTTT.

The chain couples TRBV11-2 to TRBJ2-1, with no clear D. The CDR3 covers 14 residues. The germline V gene encodes CDR1 SGHAT and CDR2 FQNNGV. V dropped 1 base and J dropped 13 bases, with 17 bases sitting between them. CDR3 nucleotides: TGTGCCAGCAGCTTAGTTCGAGGCCGGATCCTCCAGTTCTTC. Its protein product is CASSLVRGRILQFF.

This clonotype occurred a few times. V usage is TRBV4-1 and J usage is TRBJ2-7, with D uncertain. Germline V gene data show CDR1 as MGHRA and CDR2 as YSYEKL. This CDR3 is 15 amino acids long. V lost 0 bases, J lost 2 bases, and 11 bases lay in between. DNA for the CDR3: TGCGCCAGCAGCCAAGAAACCGTAAGGCCCTACGAGCAGTACTTC. Amino acids: CASSQETVRPYEQYF.

V usage is TRBV7-9 and J usage is TRBJ1-4; possibly TRBD1 for D (5 bases). The CDR3 length is 14 residues. The germline CDR1 and CDR2 sequences are SEHNR and FQNEAQ (reference sequence). With 1 base removed from V and 8 bases from J, the gap between germline ends came to 11 bases. The CDR3 sequence is CASSLGSGREKLFF. The DNA for the CDR3 is TGTGCCAGCAGCTTAGGTTCGGGGCGAGAAAAACTGTTTTTT.

This clonotype showed up just a few times. The chain joins TRBV4-2 to TRBJ2-2, with TRBD1 matching over 10 bases. The V segment lost 4 bases and the J segment 8 bases; nucleotides outside the gene matches: 7. The CDR3 consists of 15 residues. Germline loops: CDR1 LGHNA, CDR2 YNFKEQ. The CDR3 loop reads CASSPPGQGSGELFF. DNA of the CDR3: TGTGCCAGCAGCCCTCCGGGACAGGGGTCAGGGGAGCTGTTTTTT.

V gene TRBV12-3 or TRBV12-4 combines with J gene TRBJ1-2; TRBD1 might be the D (5 bases). V lost 3 bases and J lost 7, with 15 bases in between. CDR3 length equals 14 residues. The chain's CDR3 is CASSLLLGETGYTF. In DNA, the CDR3 is TGTGCCAGCAGTTTGCTTCTAGGGGAGACTGGCTACACCTTC.

The chain carries TRBV7-8 and TRBJ2-7; 7 nucleotides match TRBD2. Unmatched junction bases numbered 21, after V lost 4 bases and J lost 6 bases. CDR1 is SGHVS and CDR2 is FQNEAQ in the germline V gene. The CDR3 has 18 residues. CDR3 region: CASSSKRVYGLVRSEQYF. CDR3 coding DNA: TGTGCCAGCAGCTCTAAAAGGGTTTACGGACTAGTCAGGTCCGAGCAGTACTTC.

This clonotype was counted a few times. CDR3 bases: TGCAGTGCTAGACAGCCGGGGCCAAACACTGAAGCTTTCTTT. Its protein product is CSARQPGPNTEAFF. The chain uses TRBV20-1 and TRBJ1-1, with D maybe TRBD1 (5 bases). The CDR3 sequence is 14 residues long. Germline CDR1 is DFQATT and CDR2 is SNEGSKA (reference sequence). V lost 2 bases and J lost 2, with 12 bases in between.

V gene TRBV4-2 combines with J gene TRBJ2-2; 10 bases align to TRBD1. This CDR3 spans 15 amino acids. With 8 bases clipped from V and 8 bases from J, the junction kept 11 bases outside the gene matches. Germline V lookup: CDR1 LGHNA, CDR2 YNFKEQ. CDR3 region: CASHRTGTGAGELFF. CDR3 bases: TGTGCCAGCCATAGGACCGGGACAGGGGCGGGGGAGCTGTTTTTT.

The V call is TRBV29-1, the J call TRBJ1-1, with 7 bases that match TRBD1. With 6 bases clipped from V and 6 bases from J, the junction kept 10 bases outside the gene matches. This CDR3 has 13 amino acids. Germline V CDR1 and CDR2: SQVTM, ANQGSEA. The CDR3 sequence: CSVRGDGAAEAFF. The CDR3 region has the DNA TGCAGCGTCAGGGGGGACGGAGCCGCTGAAGCTTTCTTT.

This clonotype was seen a few times. The chain joins TRBV18 to TRBJ2-7; no definite D call. Trimming removed 2 bases at V and 0 bases at J, with 8 bases between. The germline gives CDR1 KGHSH, CDR2 LQKENI. CDR3 length: 14 residues. CDR3 bases: TGTGCCAGCTCACCATACGCGAGCTCCTACGAGCAGTACTTC. It codes for CASSPYASSYEQYF.

The rearrangement joins TRBV5-1 to TRBJ2-2; no definite D call. This CDR3 is built from 15 residues. The V gene's germline CDR1 is SGHRS and CDR2 YFSETQ. Trimming took 1 base from V and 5 from J, leaving 12 bases between them. The CDR3 DNA sequence: TGCGCCAGCAGCTTGATGACGCCGCCGACCGGGGAGCTGTTTTTT. Its protein is CASSLMTPPTGELFF.

The chain uses TRBV5-1 and TRBJ2-3; either TRBD1 or TRBD2 may fit D (6 bases each). Trimming pared 1 base from V and 3 bases from J, leaving 12 bases between. The CDR3 is made up of 15 amino acids. Germline V gene sequence: CDR1 SGHRS, CDR2 YFSETQ. CDR3 coding DNA: TGCGCCAGCAGCTTGACCCGGGGGCTTACAGATACGCAGTATTTT. Its translation is CASSLTRGLTDTQYF.

This clonotype was detected a few times. The J gene is TRBJ2-5, the V gene TRBV24-1; TRBD1 might be the D (6 bases). V was clipped by 5 bases and J by 0 bases, with 15 bases between them. The length of the CDR3 is 16 residues. Per the germline V gene, CDR1 is KGHDR and CDR2 is SFDVKD. The CDR3 DNA reads TGTGCCACCAGTGGATGGGGGACACAGTACCAAGAGACCCAGTACTTC. Translated, it gives CATSGWGTQYQETQYF.

This clonotype was detected a few times. J is TRBJ2-7 and V is TRBV5-1, with 10 bases lining up with TRBD2. CDR1 is SGHRS and CDR2 is YFSETQ in the germline V gene. The V and J ends lost 9 bases and 4 bases, in that order; junction bases with no gene match: 4. The CDR3 covers 12 residues. CDR3 nucleotides: TGCGCCATCGCTAGCGGGAGTTACGAGCAGTACTTC. The encoded protein is CAIASGSYEQYF.

At least ten counts were recorded for this clonotype. The CDR3, as DNA: TGTGCCAGCAGTTACCTCGACATAGGTTCACCCCTCCACTTT. It specifies CASSYLDIGSPLHF. The rearrangement joins TRBV6-5 to TRBJ1-6; no clear D. This CDR3 comprises 14 residues. The germline CDR1 and CDR2 sequences are MNHEY and SVGAGI. Trimming shortened V by 2 bases and J by 9 bases, and 11 bases separated the two germline ends.

This sequence joins TRBV9 and TRBJ2-7, with 9 bases fitting TRBD1. Germline loops: CDR1 SGDLS, CDR2 YYNGEE. The junction had 3 bases not matched to a gene; V was cut back by 0 bases and J by 5 bases. The CDR3 totals 14 residues. DNA of the CDR3: TGTGCCAGCAGCGTAGGAACAGGGGGCGACGAGCAGTACTTC. Protein: CASSVGTGGDEQYF.

This chain joins TRBV19 and TRBJ2-7, with 8 bases that match TRBD2. This CDR3 comprises 17 residues. Trimming removed 9 bases from V and 0 bases from J; junction bases left unmatched: 16. In germline, CDR1 is LNHDA, CDR2 SQIVND (reference sequence). CDR3 region: CARGAVGREADSYEQYF. The CDR3 coding sequence is TGTGCCAGGGGCGCTGTCGGGCGGGAGGCGGACTCCTACGAGCAGTACTTC. Full variable domain (missing parts from reference TRBV19 and TRBJ2-7): DGGITQSPKYLFRKEGQNVTLSCEQNLNHDAMYWYRQDPGQGLRLIYYSQIVNDFQKGDIAEGYSVSREKKESFPLTVTSAQKNPTAFYLCARGAVGREADSYEQYFGPGTRLTVT.

In this sample, this clonotype turned up a few times. The CDR3 DNA reads as TGTGCCAGCAGCTTCGCGGGAGATGGCTACAATGAGCAGTTCTTC. It codes for CASSFAGDGYNEQFF. V gene TRBV7-3 combines with J gene TRBJ2-1, with 7 bases lining up with TRBD2. Germline CDR1 reads SGHTA; CDR2 reads FQGTGA. V dropped 3 bases and J dropped 3; count of bases not matched to a gene: 5. The CDR3 spans 15 residues.

This clonotype appeared a few times. The rearrangement joins TRBV12-3 or TRBV12-4 to TRBJ1-5, with 10 bases lining up with TRBD1. The CDR3 is made up of 15 amino acids. Trimming at V came to 7 bases and at J to 4 bases, leaving 7 bases not matched to a gene. This CDR3 is CASTLGTGVNQPQHF. DNA of the CDR3: TGTGCCAGCACCCTCGGGACAGGGGTTAATCAGCCCCAGCATTTT.

The V and J genes are TRBV21-1 and TRBJ2-1. TRBV21-1 constitutes a pseudogene. The CDR3 extends over 15 amino acids. The CDR3 loop is CASSKGQGTSNEQFF. The CDR3 DNA sequence: TGTGCCAGCAGCAAAGGGCAGGGAACGTCCAATGAGCAGTTCTTC.

At least ten counts were recorded for this clonotype. The gene calls are TRBV15 and TRBJ1-5; no reliable D call. This CDR3 contains 14 residues. The germline V gene encodes CDR1 LNHNV and CDR2 YYDKDF (reference sequence). The V end was cut by 2 bases, the J end by 1 base, with 6 bases between. CDR3: CATSRLNSNQPQHF. The CDR3 nucleotides read TGTGCCACCAGCAGATTAAACAGCAATCAGCCCCAGCATTTT.

This clonotype has a count of ten or more. The V gene is TRBV6-2 or TRBV6-3, the J gene TRBJ2-2; TRBD1 aligns across 12 bases. This CDR3 region has 22 residues. Germline V gene lookup returns CDR1 MNHEY and CDR2 SVGEGT. The V segment lost 0 bases and the J segment 1 base; nucleotides outside the gene matches: 15. CDR3 in amino acids: CASSYSRVGQGALWWNTGELFF. The CDR3 DNA reads TGTGCCAGCAGTTACTCTCGGGTGGGACAGGGGGCTTTGTGGTGGAACACCGGGGAGCTGTTTTTT.